Listed here are 32 T cell receptor beta chains from one sample, sequenced in a study of identical twins. TCRdb re-derived calls from the 5' RACE reads in MiXCR, one entry per CDR3 protein. This sample has 1.5 million to 2 million distinct CDR3 sequences, with about 31% found just once. Sample: cord blood. Receptors were obtained from a newborn girl in good health.

The genes are TRBV2 and TRBJ2-1; 9 positions match TRBD2. Judging by the DNA end, TRBJ2-7 fits better; the J call may be wrong. The CDR3 totals 15 residues. Germline CDR1 and CDR2: SNHLY and FYNNEI. CDR3 in amino acids: CASKEREAPYNEQYF. CDR3 coding DNA: TGTGCCAGCAAAGAGCGGGAGGCCCCCTACAATGAGCAGTACTTC.

The J gene is TRBJ1-6, the V gene TRBV7-3; D remains unclear. CDR3 size: 16 residues. V dropped 6 bases and J dropped 0 bases, with 12 bases sitting between them. Germline CDR1 SGHTA, CDR2 FQGTGA. CDR3 residues: CASSSDGRSYNSPLHF. CDR3 in DNA: TGTGCCAGCAGTTCGGACGGACGCTCCTATAATTCACCCCTCCACTTT.

The chain couples TRBV27 to TRBJ1-2; 8 bases agree with TRBD1. Germline V gives CDR1 MNHEY, CDR2 SMNVEV (reference sequence). The V and J ends lost 7 bases and 5 bases, in that order; junction bases with no gene match: 9. CDR3 length equals 14 residues. The CDR3 DNA reads TGTGCCAGCACCCGGACAGGGAGGGGTTATGGCTACACCTTC. The encoded protein is CASTRTGRGYGYTF.

The rearrangement links TRBV28 to TRBJ2-5; 8 nucleotides line up with TRBD1. CDR3 length equals 15 residues. V shed 8 bases, J shed 2 bases, and the junction held 10 bases outside the gene matches. Per the germline V gene, CDR1 is MDHEN and CDR2 is SYDVKM. The CDR3 protein is CASQGADRSQETQYF. CDR3 DNA sequence: TGTGCCAGCCAGGGGGCTGACAGGAGTCAAGAGACCCAGTACTTC.

A single count supports this clonotype. The chain employs TRBV28 and TRBJ2-7; 9 bases map to TRBD1. Trimming removed 3 bases from V and 7 bases from J; junction bases left unmatched: 13. CDR1 and CDR2 from the germline V gene are MDHEN and SYDVKM. This CDR3 is built from 16 residues. In nucleotides, the CDR3 is TGTGCCAGCAGTTTTCAGGGACAGGGACCCTACAATGAGCAGTACTTC. This codes for CASSFQGQGPYNEQYF.

The chain employs TRBV5-1 and TRBJ1-1; D remains ambiguous. Germline assignment: CDR1 SGHRS and CDR2 YFSETQ. The CDR3 is made up of 16 amino acids. V lost 0 bases to trimming and J lost 5 bases, with 17 bases between them. CDR3 nucleotide sequence: TGCGCCAGCAGCTTGGCCAATGGGTGGGGTACGACTGAAGCTTTCTTT. This translates into CASSLANGWGTTEAFF.

This sequence joins TRBV5-5 and TRBJ2-7; D might be TRBD2 (5 bases). Trimming pared 0 bases from V and 2 bases from J, leaving 9 bases between. The CDR3 sequence is 14 residues long. From germline, CDR1 is SGHKS and CDR2 YYEKEE (reference sequence). CDR3 in amino acids: CASSLVYGTYEQYF. The CDR3 DNA reads TGTGCCAGCAGCTTGGTATACGGGACCTACGAGCAGTACTTC.

The rearrangement uses TRBV3-1 and TRBJ2-1; 14 bases align to TRBD2. Looked up from germline, CDR1 is LGHDT and CDR2 is YNNKEL (reference sequence). CDR3 length: 18 amino acids. V lost 4 bases and J lost 4; bases outside the gene matches: 9. The CDR3 reads CASSRLAGGSGPYNEQFF. As DNA, the CDR3 is TGTGCCAGCAGCCGACTAGCGGGAGGGTCCGGACCGTACAATGAGCAGTTCTTC.

The chain uses TRBV2 and TRBJ1-6; D ambiguous. The CDR3 is 15 amino acids. The germline gives CDR1 SNHLY, CDR2 FYNNEI. The V end lost 3 bases, the J end lost 2 bases, and 8 bases lay between the germline ends. The CDR3, as DNA: TGTGCCAGCAGTGATTGGCAGGCCTATAATTCACCCCTCCACTTT. This codes for CASSDWQAYNSPLHF.

The chain has TRBV6-6 and TRBJ1-5; no firm D call. V lost 4 bases and J 5 bases, leaving 12 bases between the germline ends. CDR3 length: 14 amino acids. Germline V gene sequence: CDR1 MNHNY, CDR2 SVGAGI (reference sequence). CDR3 coding DNA: TGTGCCAGCAGTTGGGAAGGGAAGGATCAGCCCCAGCATTTT. Its translation: CASSWEGKDQPQHF.

The rearrangement joins TRBV20-1 to TRBJ2-7; D possibly uses TRBD1 or TRBD2 (5 bases each). CDR1 and CDR2 from the germline V gene are DFQATT and SNEGSKA (reference sequence). Trimming shortened V by 2 bases and J by 3 bases, and 20 bases separated the two germline ends. The CDR3 has 16 amino acids. The CDR3 region is CSARLRDPGRYYEQYF. The CDR3 DNA is TGCAGTGCTAGACTCCGGGACCCTGGGCGTTACTACGAGCAGTACTTC.

This clonotype has a handful of counts. The gene calls are TRBV29-1 and TRBJ2-2; 7 nucleotides line up with TRBD1. There are 14 residues in the CDR3. Trimming at V came to 6 bases and at J to 4 bases, leaving 8 bases not matched to a gene. Germline V gene data show CDR1 as SQVTM and CDR2 as ANQGSEA. The chain's CDR3 is CSVHRTGFTGELFF. The CDR3 DNA is TGCAGCGTCCACAGGACAGGATTCACCGGGGAGCTGTTTTTT.

This clonotype was seen a few times. This chain connects TRBV29-1 to TRBJ2-1, with 7 bases matching TRBD2. CDR1 SQVTM and CDR2 ANQGSEA come from the germline V gene. Trimming took 4 bases from V and 5 from J; bases not matched to a gene: 8. This CDR3 is 14 amino acids long. The CDR3 is CSVGEGLINNEQFF. The CDR3 DNA reads TGCAGCGTTGGGGAGGGCCTTATCAACAATGAGCAGTTCTTC.

This clonotype was found a few times. The V gene is TRBV28, the J gene TRBJ1-5; D possibly corresponds to TRBD1 (5 bases). V was clipped by 5 bases and J by 9 bases, with 20 bases between them. There are 15 residues in the CDR3. CDR1 and CDR2 (germline): MDHEN, SYDVKM. CDR3 coding DNA: TGTGCCAGCAGTCTCCAAGACAGAGTCCGAGGGCCCCAGCATTTT. As protein: CASSLQDRVRGPQHF.

The rearrangement joins TRBV29-1 to TRBJ2-1, with D unclear. V was trimmed by 5 bases and J by 1 base, leaving 12 bases between them. Germline CDR1 SQVTM, CDR2 ANQGSEA. CDR3 length: 14 amino acids. CDR3: CSVLSLFSYNEQFF. The DNA for the CDR3 is TGCAGCGTTCTGAGTCTTTTTTCCTACAATGAGCAGTTCTTC.

This clonotype was seen a handful of times. Its ends do not fully match the called genes, so a read error is possible. The chain is built from TRBV20-1 and TRBJ1-6; perhaps TRBD1 as D (6 bases). The germline CDR1 and CDR2 sequences are DFQATT and SNEGSKA (reference sequence). The CDR3 covers 14 residues. The CDR3 region has the DNA TGCGGTGCTAGAGGAGGAGGGGGAGGTTCACCCCTCCACTTT. It codes for CGARGGGGGSPLHF.

The chain links TRBV27 to TRBJ2-1; 12 bases line up with TRBD1. J gave up 6 bases and V 5 bases, and 17 bases lay outside the gene matches. CDR1 and CDR2 (germline): MNHEY, SMNVEV (reference sequence). This CDR3 region has 19 residues. The DNA for the CDR3 is TGTGCCAGCAGTCCTCCGGGACCACCGGGACAGGGGGCAGGCAATGAGCAGTTCTTC. It translates to CASSPPGPPGQGAGNEQFF.

The sample holds a few counts of this clonotype. The CDR3 reads CASSPRVDTEAFF. In DNA form, the CDR3 reads TGTGCCAGCAGCCCCCGGGTGGACACTGAAGCTTTCTTT. The J gene is TRBJ1-1, the V gene TRBV7-8; D not resolved. The V and J ends lost 5 bases and 3 bases respectively, with 10 bases between them. Germline V lookup: CDR1 SGHVS, CDR2 FQNEAQ. This CDR3 contains 13 residues.

V gene TRBV3-1 combines with J gene TRBJ2-4, with 8 bases fitting TRBD2. The J call could be wrong; TRBJ2-7 is a better fit for the DNA end. Germline CDR1 reads LGHDT; CDR2 reads YNNKEL (reference sequence). The CDR3 consists of 13 residues. The CDR3 reads CASSQGLVDEQYF. The DNA for the CDR3 is TGTGCCAGCAGCCAGGGACTAGTAGACGAGCAGTACTTC.

This clonotype turned up a few times. The rearrangement joins TRBV7-2 to TRBJ1-2, with a weak D call TRBD1 (6 bases). This CDR3 region has 15 residues. CDR1 SGHTA and CDR2 FQGNSA come from the germline V gene. Trimming left V 2 bases short and J 4 bases short, with 14 bases between. CDR3 residues: CASSLNVNRAYGYTF. The CDR3 DNA reads as TGTGCCAGCAGCTTAAATGTCAACAGGGCCTATGGCTACACCTTC. Drawing the rest from reference TRBV7-2 and TRBJ1-2, the complete variable domain is GAGVSQSPSNKVTEKGKDVELRCDPISGHTALYWYRQSLGQGLEFLIYFQGNSAPDKSGLPSDRFSAERTGGSVSTLTIQRTQQEDSAVYLCASSLNVNRAYGYTFGSGTRLTVV.

The table lists this clonotype with a few counts. The chain links TRBV7-6 to TRBJ2-5; D uncertain. Germline CDR1 is SGHVS and CDR2 is FNYEAQ. Deletions cut 5 bases from V and 7 bases from J, with 14 bases between. The CDR3 spans 13 residues. CDR3 coding DNA: TGTGCCAGCAGCCCCCGAGGACGCGTGACCCAGTACTTC. It translates to CASSPRGRVTQYF.

The V call is TRBV25-1, the J call TRBJ2-5; D might be TRBD2 (6 bases). Germline V CDR1 and CDR2: MGHDK, SYGVNS. V was clipped by 6 bases and J by 2 bases, with 10 bases between them. The CDR3 covers 13 residues. The CDR3 reads CASRDYKQETQYF. The CDR3 nucleotides read TGTGCCAGCAGGGACTATAAGCAAGAGACCCAGTACTTC.

As to this clonotype: A much bigger clone sits one base away, suggesting this may be a read error. The chain combines TRBV24-1 with TRBJ1-2, with 8 bases that match TRBD1. Per the germline V gene, CDR1 is KGHDR and CDR2 is SFDVKD. The CDR3 covers 13 residues. The CDR3 DNA reads TGTGCCACCAGTGATCCACAGGGGGATGGCTGCACCTTC. Its translation is CATSDPQGDGCTF.

The chain joins TRBV20-1 to TRBJ1-4, with D possibly being TRBD1 (5 bases). CDR1 and CDR2 from the germline V gene are DFQATT and SNEGSKA (reference sequence). Trimming removed 6 bases from V and 6 bases from J, with 11 bases in between. This CDR3 spans 12 amino acids. This CDR3 is CSAERGDEKLFF. CDR3 sequence (DNA): TGCAGTGCCGAGCGGGGGGATGAAAAACTGTTTTTT.

This clonotype has a handful of counts. This chain uses TRBV4-1 with TRBJ2-1; maybe TRBD2 (5 bases). The germline V gene encodes CDR1 MGHRA and CDR2 YSYEKL. Trimming cost V 0 bases and J 6 bases, with 9 bases left between them. This CDR3 has 14 amino acids. The CDR3 here is CASSQERGINEQFF. DNA for the CDR3: TGCGCCAGCAGCCAAGAACGAGGGATCAATGAGCAGTTCTTC.

The rearrangement uses TRBV20-1 and TRBJ1-2; 7 nucleotides match TRBD1. CDR3 length: 13 residues. Germline CDR1 and CDR2: DFQATT and SNEGSKA (reference sequence). The V and J ends lost 3 bases and 4 bases, in that order; junction bases with no gene match: 5. The CDR3 bases are TGCAGTGCTAGGACAGGGTCGTTCTATGGCTACACCTTC. Its protein product is CSARTGSFYGYTF.

This clonotype was recorded a few times. This rearrangement joins TRBV10-3 to TRBJ2-7; D unclear. Germline V gene sequence: CDR1 ENHRY, CDR2 SYGVKD. The V gene lost 0 bases and the J gene lost 2 bases, with 5 bases spanning the gap. The CDR3 sequence is 13 residues long. CDR3 sequence (DNA): TGTGCCATCAGTGAGTCGAGCACCTACGAGCAGTACTTC. Its translation: CAISESSTYEQYF.

The rearrangement uses TRBV18 and TRBJ2-7; D not certain. From germline, CDR1 is KGHSH and CDR2 LQKENI. The CDR3 spans 11 residues. V lost 3 bases, J lost 7 bases, and 7 bases lay in between. CDR3 loop: CASSPHGEQYF. The CDR3 DNA sequence: TGTGCCAGCTCACCCCACGGTGAGCAGTACTTC.

This clonotype was recorded once. Its ends do not fully match the called genes, so a read error is possible. This chain connects TRBV6-1 to TRBJ2-3; the match to TRBD2 covers 9 bases. This CDR3 region has 13 residues. Germline V gene sequence: CDR1 MNHNS, CDR2 SASEGT. The CDR3 spells CTSTRGGWNTQYF. CDR3 bases: TGTACCAGCACGCGGGGGGGCTGGAATACGCAGTATTTT.

This sequence joins TRBV27 and TRBJ2-1; 10 bases are a match to TRBD2. After removal of 4 bases from V and 12 bases from J, the junction contained 15 bases not matched to a gene. Germline V gene sequence: CDR1 MNHEY, CDR2 SMNVEV (reference sequence). This CDR3 spans 16 amino acids. CDR3: CASSSISAGGPTGQFF. CDR3 bases: TGTGCCAGCAGTTCAATTTCAGCGGGAGGGCCGACAGGGCAGTTCTTC.

The chain couples TRBV4-1 to TRBJ2-1; 7 bases fit TRBD2. The CDR3 spans 14 residues. The germline CDR1 and CDR2 sequences are MGHRA and YSYEKL. Losses at the gene ends were 6 bases for V and 6 bases for J; bases not matched to a gene: 8. The CDR3 is CASRLAGWGNEQFF. DNA for the CDR3: TGCGCCAGCAGATTAGCGGGTTGGGGCAATGAGCAGTTCTTC.

The rearrangement links TRBV5-1 to TRBJ1-1, with 7 bases identical to TRBD1. J gave up 11 bases and V 2 bases, and 12 bases lay outside the gene matches. Germline loops: CDR1 SGHRS, CDR2 YFSETQ. This CDR3 is built from 14 residues. CDR3 sequence reads: CASSFSGDSEGAFF. In DNA, the CDR3 is TGCGCCAGCAGCTTCTCTGGGGACAGCGAGGGGGCTTTCTTT.